The clone carrying this T cell receptor (beta chain) was picked up one time. As yet, its antigen is unknown. This record belongs to a study of cytomegalovirus exposure and HLA in healthy donors. Study-wide findings and caveats: In vitro data verified a few CMV-associated chains as specific for CMV antigens.

Germline CDR1 LGHNA, CDR2 YSLEER. The CDR3 spans 15 residues. It was with 60 Vbeta and 13 Jbeta primers that the PCR ran. Assay: immunoSEQ multiplex PCR; the TCRdb copy retains only in-frame clones and omits some. The table records some 150,000 clones, around 69% of them present only once. Unrecorded immune exposure was likely among donors, who were nominally healthy when sampled. The receptor was isolated from a man aged 55 to 70 in good health and CMV-seronegative. The sample taken for sequencing was PBMCs. The V and J genes are TRBV4-3 and TRBJ2-5; D perhaps matches TRBD1 (6 bases). The J call is in doubt because the DNA end fits TRBJ2-7 better. CDR3 nucleotides: TGCGCCAGCAGCCAGGAAACAGGGAGCTCCTACGAGCAGTACTTC. This gives the protein CASSQETGSSYEQYF.